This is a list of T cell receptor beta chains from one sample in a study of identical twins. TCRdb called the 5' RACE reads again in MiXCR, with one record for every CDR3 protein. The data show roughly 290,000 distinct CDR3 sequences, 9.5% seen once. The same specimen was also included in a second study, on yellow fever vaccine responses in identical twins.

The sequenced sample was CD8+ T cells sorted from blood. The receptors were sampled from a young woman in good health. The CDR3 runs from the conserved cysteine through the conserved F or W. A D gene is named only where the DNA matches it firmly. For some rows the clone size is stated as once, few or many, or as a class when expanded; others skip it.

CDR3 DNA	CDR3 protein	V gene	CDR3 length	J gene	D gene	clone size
TGTGCCAGCAGTGAGGGGGGTGGCTACACCTTC	CASSEGGGYTF	TRBV12-3/TRBV12-4	11	TRBJ1-2	.	many
TGTGCCAGCAGTGAATCGGCCGCCGCCACAGATACGCAGTATTTT	CASSESAAATDTQYF	TRBV25-1	15	TRBJ2-3	.	many
TGTGCCAGCAGCCCACTCCGGGACAGGGTTAACAATGAGCAGTTCTTC	CASSPLRDRVNNEQFF	TRBV7-9	16	TRBJ2-1	TRBD1	.
TGCGCCAGCAGCGACGACAGGGTTTATGGCTACACCTTC	CASSDDRVYGYTF	TRBV5-1	13	TRBJ1-2	TRBD1	few
TGTGCCAGCAGCCCGCCCATCGGACTAGCCACCGGGGAGCTGTTTTTT	CASSPPIGLATGELFF	TRBV7-9	16	TRBJ2-2	TRBD2	many
TGCAGTGCTAGGGAGCCCGGGACTAGCGGCCAAGAGACCCAGTACTTC	CSAREPGTSGQETQYF	TRBV20-1	16	TRBJ2-5	TRBD2	few
TGTGCCAGCAGCTTAGGGACAGGTATCGACTACGAGCAGTACTTC	CASSLGTGIDYEQYF	TRBV11-1	15	TRBJ2-7	TRBD1	few
TGTGCCAGCAGCGTAGTCGTAGCGGGGGTGACCACAGATACGCAGTATTTT	CASSVVVAGVTTDTQYF	TRBV9	17	TRBJ2-3	TRBD2	many
TGTGCCAGCAGCCACGACGGGGACAGGGATAATGAGCAGTTCTTC	CASSHDGDRDNEQFF	TRBV3-1	15	TRBJ2-1	TRBD1	many
TGTGCCAGCAGCTACACTTTATCCCTTGAGCAGTTCTTC	CASSYTLSLEQFF	TRBV6-2/TRBV6-3	13	TRBJ2-1	.	many
TGTGCCACCAGCAGAGATGTCGGATTGGGAGAGACCCAGTACTTC	CATSRDVGLGETQYF	TRBV15	15	TRBJ2-5	.	.
TGTGCCAGCAGTAAAACAGGGCTCATTGAGGATGGCTACACCTTC	CASSKTGLIEDGYTF	TRBV6-1	15	TRBJ1-2	.	few
TGTGCCAGCAGCCAAGAAAGGGGTAGCGAGGGGCGAGAGACCCAGTACTTC	CASSQERGSEGRETQYF	TRBV3-1	17	TRBJ2-5	.	many
TGCAGTGCTAGAGAGAGCGGGGGTCTCGCCTACAATGAGCAGTTCTTC	CSARESGGLAYNEQFF	TRBV20-1	16	TRBJ2-1	TRBD2	many
TGCAGTGCTAGGACTCTAGCGGGAGAGTCCGATACGCAGTATTTT	CSARTLAGESDTQYF	TRBV20-1	15	TRBJ2-3	TRBD2	many
TGTGCCAGCAGTTACTCGACGACTAGCGGGAGAGATACGCAGTATTTT	CASSYSTTSGRDTQYF	TRBV6-5	16	TRBJ2-3	TRBD2	few
TGTGCCAGCAGCGTACCTAGCGGCCTCTCCTACAATGAGCAGTTCTTC	CASSVPSGLSYNEQFF	TRBV9	16	TRBJ2-1	TRBD2	.
TGTGCCAGCAGTTACTGGGTGTCGTCCGACACTGAAGCTTTCTTT	CASSYWVSSDTEAFF	TRBV28	15	TRBJ1-1	.	.
TGTGCCAGCAGTTATGCAGGGGGGGGCAGCACAGATACGCAGTATTTT	CASSYAGGGSTDTQYF	TRBV6-5	16	TRBJ2-3	.	many
TGTGCCAGCAGCTTTGGCAGGTACACAGATACGCAGTATTTT	CASSFGRYTDTQYF	TRBV7-9	14	TRBJ2-3	.	few
TGCGCCAGCAGCCAAGCGTGGACAGTGGGCTACGAGCAGTACTTC	CASSQAWTVGYEQYF	TRBV4-3	15	TRBJ2-7	.	few
TGTGCCAGCAGCTTGGGCAGGGAAGATGGCTACACCTTC	CASSLGREDGYTF	TRBV11-2	13	TRBJ1-2	.	.
TGTGCCAGCAGCCAAGGTCTTACCACAGATACGCAGTATTTT	CASSQGLTTDTQYF	TRBV3-1	14	TRBJ2-3	.	many
TGTGCCAGCTCACCAGTCTCGAAGAGCTCCTACAATGAGCAGTTCTTC	CASSPVSKSSYNEQFF	TRBV18	16	TRBJ2-1	.	few
TGCAGTGCTAGAGTTATGAACTCCTTTAACATTCAGTACTTC	CSARVMNSFNIQYF	TRBV20-1	14	TRBJ2-4	.	few
TGTGCCAGCAGTGTCCCGGGACAGGGGGCGGGGGAGCAGCCCCAGCATTTT	CASSVPGQGAGEQPQHF	TRBV28	17	TRBJ1-5	TRBD1	many
TGTGCCAGCAGCCAAGATCCCCCGGGACAGGGGGGTGAAAAACTGTTTTTT	CASSQDPPGQGGEKLFF	TRBV4-2	17	TRBJ1-4	TRBD1	.
TGTGCCAGCAGCCCGGTCCTCGGGGCCCAGGGGGCTTTCTTT	CASSPVLGAQGAFF	TRBV7-9	14	TRBJ1-1	.	.
TGTGCCAGCAGTTACAATATCGGGAGGGCCGATTACAATGAGCAGTTCTTC	CASSYNIGRADYNEQFF	TRBV6-2/TRBV6-3	17	TRBJ2-1	TRBD2	few
TGCAGCGTTGCATCGAGGACCTACGAGCAGTACTTC	CSVASRTYEQYF	TRBV29-1	12	TRBJ2-7	.	few
TGTGCCAGCAGCCCCGTTCGGACCCAGACCCAACAAGAGACCCAGTACTTC	CASSPVRTQTQQETQYF	TRBV7-8	17	TRBJ2-5	.	.
TGTGCCAGCAGTGTAGGCGGGAACTATGGCTACACCTTC	CASSVGGNYGYTF	TRBV7-9	13	TRBJ1-2	.	many
TGCGCCAGCAGTCATGGCGGGGAGCTGTTTTTT	CASSHGGELFF	TRBV23-1	11	TRBJ2-2	.	few
TGTGCCATCAGTGCCGGGGAGCTGTTTTTT	CAISAGELFF	TRBV10-3	10	TRBJ2-2	.	.
TGTGCCGCACAAAGGGGGCTCTCAGATACGCAGTATTTT	CAAQRGLSDTQYF	TRBV6-1	13	TRBJ2-3	TRBD1	few
TGCAGCGTTGTGGCTCCCGGAGCTTTCTTT	CSVVAPGAFF	TRBV29-1	10	TRBJ1-1	.	.
TGTGCCACCAGCAGAGACCTTTACGAGGGGAGGAGCGAGCAGTACTTC	CATSRDLYEGRSEQYF	TRBV15	16	TRBJ2-7	.	.
TGTGCCTCCAGCAAGCAGGTCCCTAGGAACCCCAACAATGAGCAGTTCTTC	CASSKQVPRNPNNEQFF	TRBV3-1	17	TRBJ2-1	.	.
TGTGCCAGCAGTGAAGATGGGCCTCTAGATGGCTCCGGGGAGCTGTTTTTT	CASSEDGPLDGSGELFF	TRBV25-1	17	TRBJ2-2	.	many
TGTGCCAGCAGATCCCATGGACAGTACGAGCAGTACTTC	CASRSHGQYEQYF	TRBV6-1	13	TRBJ2-7	.	.